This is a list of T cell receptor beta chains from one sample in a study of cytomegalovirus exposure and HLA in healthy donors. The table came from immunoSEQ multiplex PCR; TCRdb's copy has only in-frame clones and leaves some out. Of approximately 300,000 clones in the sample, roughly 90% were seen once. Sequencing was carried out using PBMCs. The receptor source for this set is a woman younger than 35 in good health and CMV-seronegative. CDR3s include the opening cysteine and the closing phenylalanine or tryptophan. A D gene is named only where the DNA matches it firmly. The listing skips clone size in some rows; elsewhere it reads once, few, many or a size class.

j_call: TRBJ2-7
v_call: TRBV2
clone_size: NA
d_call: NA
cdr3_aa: CASSPESYEQYF
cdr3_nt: TGTGCCAGCAGCCCCGAGTCCTACGAGCAGTACTTC

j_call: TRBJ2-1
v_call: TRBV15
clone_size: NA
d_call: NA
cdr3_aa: CATSRAGKSSYNEQFF
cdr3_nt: TGTGCCACCAGCAGAGCAGGGAAGAGCTCCTACAATGAGCAGTTCTTC

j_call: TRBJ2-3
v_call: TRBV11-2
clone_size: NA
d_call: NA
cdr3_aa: CASSTRADTQYF
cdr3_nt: TGTGCCAGCAGCACTAGGGCAGATACGCAGTATTTT

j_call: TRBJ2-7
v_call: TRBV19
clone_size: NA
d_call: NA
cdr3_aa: CASSPRQLSEQYF
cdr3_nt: TGTGCCAGTAGTCCGCGACAGCTCTCCGAGCAGTACTTC

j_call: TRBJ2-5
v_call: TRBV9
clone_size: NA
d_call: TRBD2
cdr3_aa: CASSAGLAEHQETQYF
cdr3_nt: TGTGCCAGCAGCGCGGGACTAGCGGAACACCAAGAGACCCAGTACTTC

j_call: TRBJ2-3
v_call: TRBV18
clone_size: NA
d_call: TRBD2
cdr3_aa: CASSPPLSGSRYTQYF
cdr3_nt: TGTGCCAGCTCACCACCCCTCAGCGGGAGTAGGTATACGCAGTATTTT

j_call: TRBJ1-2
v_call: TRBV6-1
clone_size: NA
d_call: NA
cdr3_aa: CASSERLGQYYGYTF
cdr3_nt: TGTGCCAGCAGTGAAAGGTTGGGCCAGTACTATGGCTACACCTTC

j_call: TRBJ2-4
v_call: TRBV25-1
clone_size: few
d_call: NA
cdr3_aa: CASSERRDIQYF
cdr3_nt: TGTGCCAGCAGTGAGAGGAGGGACATTCAGTACTTC

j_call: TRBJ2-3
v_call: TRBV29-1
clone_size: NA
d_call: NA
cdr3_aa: CSVEETYEADTQYF
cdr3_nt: TGCAGCGTTGAGGAGACCTATGAGGCAGATACGCAGTATTTT

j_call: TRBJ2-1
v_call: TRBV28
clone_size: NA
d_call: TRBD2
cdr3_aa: CASTNTLGTSGPSSYNEQFF
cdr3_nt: TGTGCCAGCACCAACACGCTGGGGACTAGCGGGCCGAGCTCCTACAATGAGCAGTTCTTC

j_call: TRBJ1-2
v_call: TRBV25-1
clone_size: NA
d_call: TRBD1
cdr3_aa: CASSEGTDYGYTF
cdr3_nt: TGTGCCAGCAGTGAAGGGACAGATTATGGCTACACCTTC

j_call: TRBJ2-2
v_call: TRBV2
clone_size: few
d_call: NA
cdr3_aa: CASSEQTANTGELFF
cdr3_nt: TGTGCCAGCAGTGAACAGACAGCGAACACCGGGGAGCTGTTTTTT

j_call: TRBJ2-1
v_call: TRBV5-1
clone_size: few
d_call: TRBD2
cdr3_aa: CASSSAGGPYNEQFF
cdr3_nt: TGCGCCAGCAGCTCAGCGGGAGGGCCCTACAATGAGCAGTTCTTC

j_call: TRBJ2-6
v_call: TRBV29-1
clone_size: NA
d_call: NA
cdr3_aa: CSVEFPSGANVLTF
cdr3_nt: TGCAGCGTTGAGTTTCCATCTGGGGCCAACGTCCTGACTTTC

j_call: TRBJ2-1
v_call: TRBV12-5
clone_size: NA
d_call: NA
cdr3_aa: CASSRSGSSYNEQFF
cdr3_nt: TGTGCTAGTTCCCGGAGCGGAAGCTCCTACAATGAGCAGTTCTTC

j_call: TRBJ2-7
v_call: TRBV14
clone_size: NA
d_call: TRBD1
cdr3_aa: CASSGTGGPGSYEQYF
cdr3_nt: TGTGCCAGCAGTGGGACAGGGGGCCCGGGCTCCTACGAGCAGTACTTC

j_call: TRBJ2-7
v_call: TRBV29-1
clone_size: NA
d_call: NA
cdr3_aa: CSVVDQDSYEQYF
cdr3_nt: TGCAGCGTTGTAGACCAGGACTCCTACGAGCAGTACTTC

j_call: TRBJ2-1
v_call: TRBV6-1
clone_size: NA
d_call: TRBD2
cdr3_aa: CASSESRTSGSMDEQFF
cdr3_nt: TGTGCCAGCAGTGAATCACGGACTAGCGGGAGTATGGATGAGCAGTTCTTC

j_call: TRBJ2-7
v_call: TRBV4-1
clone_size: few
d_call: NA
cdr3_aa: CASSQPKERSYEQYF
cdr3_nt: TGCGCCAGCAGCCAGCCCAAGGAGAGGTCCTACGAGCAGTACTTC

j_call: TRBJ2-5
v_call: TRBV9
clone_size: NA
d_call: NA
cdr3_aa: CASSVSSGQETQYF
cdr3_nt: TGTGCCAGCAGCGTCTCATCGGGTCAAGAGACCCAGTACTTC

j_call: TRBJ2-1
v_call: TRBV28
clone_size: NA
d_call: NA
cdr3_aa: CASSPLAWASYNEQFF
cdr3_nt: TGTGCCAGCAGCCCTCTAGCGTGGGCCTCCTACAATGAGCAGTTCTTC

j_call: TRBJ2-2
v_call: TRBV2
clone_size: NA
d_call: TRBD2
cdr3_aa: CASRGTSGVGELFF
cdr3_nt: TGTGCCAGCAGGGGGACTAGCGGGGTCGGGGAGCTGTTTTTT

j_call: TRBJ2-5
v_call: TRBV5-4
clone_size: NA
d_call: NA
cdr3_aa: CASSLPGEKTQYF
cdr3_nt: TGTGCCAGCAGCTTGCCAGGGGAGAAGACCCAGTACTTC

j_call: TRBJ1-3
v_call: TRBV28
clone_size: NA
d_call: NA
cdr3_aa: CASNPGGSGNTIYF
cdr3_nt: TGTGCCAGCAACCCGGGTGGCTCTGGAAACACCATATATTTT

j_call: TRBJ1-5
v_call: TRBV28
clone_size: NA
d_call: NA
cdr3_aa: CASSYPGVPFSNQPQHF
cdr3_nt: TGTGCCAGCAGTTACCCAGGGGTTCCGTTTAGCAATCAGCCCCAGCATTTT

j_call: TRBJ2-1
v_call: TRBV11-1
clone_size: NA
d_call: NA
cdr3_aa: CASSLAWVGLTLDNEQFF
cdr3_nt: TGTGCCAGCAGCTTAGCGTGGGTGGGGCTAACATTAGACAATGAGCAGTTCTTC

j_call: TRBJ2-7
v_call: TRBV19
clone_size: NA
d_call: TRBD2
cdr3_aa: CASSIELAVASYEQYF
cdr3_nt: TGTGCCAGTAGTATAGAGCTAGCGGTAGCATCCTACGAGCAGTACTTC

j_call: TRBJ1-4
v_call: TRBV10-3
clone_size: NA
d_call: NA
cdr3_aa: CAISERRAQEKLFF
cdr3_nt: TGTGCCATCAGTGAGAGGAGGGCTCAGGAAAAACTGTTTTTT

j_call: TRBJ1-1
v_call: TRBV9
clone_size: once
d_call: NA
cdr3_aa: CASSPTGTGAFF
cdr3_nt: TGTGCCAGCAGCCCGACCGGGACTGGGGCTTTCTTT

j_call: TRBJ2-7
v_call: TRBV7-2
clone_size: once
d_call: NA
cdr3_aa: CASSQLPSYEQYF
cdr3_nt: TGTGCCAGCAGCCAGCTACCTAGCTACGAGCAGTACTTC

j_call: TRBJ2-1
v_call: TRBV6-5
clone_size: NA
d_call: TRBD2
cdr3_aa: CASSYSTSGRSEQFF
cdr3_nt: TGTGCCAGCAGTTACTCGACTAGCGGGAGATCTGAGCAGTTCTTC

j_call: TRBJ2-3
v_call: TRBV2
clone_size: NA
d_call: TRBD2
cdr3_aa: CASSDPWGSGRGTDTQYF
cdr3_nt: TGTGCCAGCAGTGATCCCTGGGGTAGCGGGAGGGGCACAGATACGCAGTATTTT

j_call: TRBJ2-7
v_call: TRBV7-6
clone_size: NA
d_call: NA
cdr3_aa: CASSLGDTSYEQYF
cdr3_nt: TGTGCCAGCAGCTTAGGAGACACCTCCTACGAGCAGTACTTC

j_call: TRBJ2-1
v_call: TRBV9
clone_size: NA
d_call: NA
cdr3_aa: CASSLRGAGQRDEQFF
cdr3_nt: TGTGCCAGCAGCCTCCGGGGAGCGGGCCAACGAGATGAGCAGTTCTTC

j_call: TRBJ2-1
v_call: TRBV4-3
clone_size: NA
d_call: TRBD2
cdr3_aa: CASSPGVAGGGKVNEQFF
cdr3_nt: TGCGCCAGCAGCCCCGGGGTAGCGGGAGGGGGTAAGGTCAATGAGCAGTTCTTC

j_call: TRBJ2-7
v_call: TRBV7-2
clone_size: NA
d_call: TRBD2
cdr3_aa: CASSLGSGSTYEQYF
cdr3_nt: TGTGCCAGCAGCTTGGGTAGCGGGAGTACTTACGAGCAGTACTTC

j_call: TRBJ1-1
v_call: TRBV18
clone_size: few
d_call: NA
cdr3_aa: CASSPLLQENTEAFF
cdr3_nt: TGTGCCAGCTCACCGCTACTACAGGAGAACACTGAAGCTTTCTTT

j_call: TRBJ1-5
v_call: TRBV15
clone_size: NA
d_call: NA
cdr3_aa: CATSSDWGTRDQPQHF
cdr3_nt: TGTGCCACCAGCAGCGACTGGGGGACACGGGATCAGCCCCAGCATTTT

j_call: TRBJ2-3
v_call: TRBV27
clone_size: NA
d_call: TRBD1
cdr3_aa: CASSFPGQGVTQYF
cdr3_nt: TGTGCCAGCAGTTTCCCGGGACAGGGCGTTACGCAGTATTTT

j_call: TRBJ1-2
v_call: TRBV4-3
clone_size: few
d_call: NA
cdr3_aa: CASSQERTAYGYTF
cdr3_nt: TGCGCCAGCAGCCAAGAGAGGACTGCATATGGCTACACCTTC

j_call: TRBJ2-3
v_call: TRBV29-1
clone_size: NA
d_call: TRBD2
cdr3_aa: CSVWGGADTQYF
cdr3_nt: TGCAGCGTTTGGGGGGGGGCAGATACGCAGTATTTT

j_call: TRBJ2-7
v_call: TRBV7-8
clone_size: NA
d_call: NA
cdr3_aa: CASSHRRVSSYEQYF
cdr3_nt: TGTGCCAGCAGCCATCGCAGGGTCAGCTCCTACGAGCAGTACTTC

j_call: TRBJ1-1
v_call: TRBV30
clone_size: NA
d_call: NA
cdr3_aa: CAWSARANTEAFF
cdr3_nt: TGTGCCTGGAGTGCGAGGGCGAACACTGAAGCTTTCTTT

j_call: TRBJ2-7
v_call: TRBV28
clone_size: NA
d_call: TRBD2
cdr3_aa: CASSLLASGRGVYF
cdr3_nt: TGTGCCAGCAGTTTACTCGCTAGCGGGAGGGGGGTGTACTTC

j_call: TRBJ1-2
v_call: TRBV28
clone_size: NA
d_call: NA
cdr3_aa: CATHEPVGYTF
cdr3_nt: TGTGCCACCCATGAACCGGTGGGCTACACCTTC

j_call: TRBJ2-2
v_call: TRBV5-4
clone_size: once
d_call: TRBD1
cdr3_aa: CASSLGDRGIRELFF
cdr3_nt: TGTGCCAGCAGCTTGGGGGACAGGGGTATACGGGAGCTGTTTTTT

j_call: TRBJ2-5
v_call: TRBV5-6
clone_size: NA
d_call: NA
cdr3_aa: CASSSLVQETQYF
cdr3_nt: TGTGCCAGCAGCTCCTTAGTCCAAGAGACCCAGTACTTC

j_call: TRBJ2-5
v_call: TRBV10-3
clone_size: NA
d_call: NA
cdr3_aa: CAISPGEQETQYF
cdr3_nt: TGTGCCATCAGCCCTGGGGAGCAAGAGACCCAGTACTTC

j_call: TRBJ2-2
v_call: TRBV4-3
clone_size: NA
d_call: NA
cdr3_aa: CASSQDVVIAGELFF
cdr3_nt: TGCGCCAGCAGCCAAGACGTAGTTATCGCCGGGGAGCTGTTTTTT

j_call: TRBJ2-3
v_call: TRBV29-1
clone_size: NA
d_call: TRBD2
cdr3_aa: CSVGLTSGSTDTQYF
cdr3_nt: TGCAGCGTGGGTCTGACTAGCGGGTCTACAGATACGCAGTATTTT

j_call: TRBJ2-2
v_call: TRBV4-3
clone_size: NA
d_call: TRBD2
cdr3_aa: CASSPPRETSGTNTGELFF
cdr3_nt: TGCGCCAGCAGCCCTCCCAGGGAGACTAGCGGGACGAACACCGGGGAGCTGTTTTTT

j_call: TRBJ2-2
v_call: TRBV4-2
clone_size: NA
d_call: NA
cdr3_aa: CASSQDASANTGELFF
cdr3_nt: TGTGCCAGCAGCCAAGATGCGAGTGCAAACACCGGGGAGCTGTTTTTT

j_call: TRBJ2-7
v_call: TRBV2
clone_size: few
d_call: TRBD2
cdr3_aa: CASSEQGGSSYEQYF
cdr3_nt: TGTGCCAGCAGTGAACAGGGCGGGAGCTCCTACGAGCAGTACTTC

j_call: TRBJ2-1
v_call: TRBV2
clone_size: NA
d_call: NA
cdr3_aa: CASSEALQAREQFF
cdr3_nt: TGTGCCAGCAGTGAAGCGCTTCAGGCCCGTGAGCAGTTCTTC

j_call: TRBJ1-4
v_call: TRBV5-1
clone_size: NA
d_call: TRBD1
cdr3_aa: CASSFWDRGDEKLFF
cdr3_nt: TGCGCCAGCAGCTTCTGGGACAGGGGCGATGAAAAACTGTTTTTT

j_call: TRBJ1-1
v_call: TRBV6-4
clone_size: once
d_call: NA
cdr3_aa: CASSEQVNTEAFF
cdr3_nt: TGTGCCAGCAGTGAACAGGTGAACACTGAAGCTTTCTTT

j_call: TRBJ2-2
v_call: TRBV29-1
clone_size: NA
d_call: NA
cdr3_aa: CSVDRSYRGGTGELFF
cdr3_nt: TGCAGCGTTGATAGGTCTTACAGGGGGGGGACCGGGGAGCTGTTTTTT